This T cell receptor (beta chain) stems from a study of blood T cell repertoires in COVID-19. About the study: COVID-19 samples from acute and convalescent phases originated in the United States, Italy and Spain. The cDNA or gDNA used as material had been derived from T cells, B-cell-depleted T cells, or PBMCs.

As originally analysed: Nucleated cell number was recorded as an estimate derived from reference gene primer amplification. TCRdb's copy holds only in-frame clones and misses some; the assay was immunoSEQ multiplex PCR. V and J calls and clone size are given by that table; D and trimming were obtained from the DNA. The sample records approximately 230,000 clones, 70% to 85% being singletons. This CDR3 contains 13 residues. The V end lost 0 bases, the J end lost 7 bases, and 8 bases lay between the germline ends. CDR1 SGHNT and CDR2 YYREEE come from the germline V gene (reference sequence). This TCR came from an elderly man with acute or convalescent COVID-19. The chain recombines TRBV5-4 with TRBJ1-5; D is unclear. The sample was peripheral blood. The CDR3: CASSLGQAQPQHF. The CDR3 DNA is TGTGCCAGCAGCTTGGGGCAGGCACAGCCCCAGCATTTT.